The rows below give T cell receptor beta chains drawn from one sample of a study of post-analysis software for immune sequencing data. TCRdb re-called the PCR reads with MiXCR, one entry per CDR3 protein. The sample lists about 620,000 distinct CDR3 sequences, roughly 45% occurring once. Specimen: blood. Receptors originate from a girl aged 5 to 17 with multiple sclerosis. The CDR3 runs from the conserved cysteine through the conserved F or W. D genes are given only for firm matches. The listing skips clone size in some rows; elsewhere it reads once, few, many or a size class.

d_call,v_call,clone_size,j_call,cdr3_nt,cdr3_aa
-,TRBV20-1,-,TRBJ2-1,TGCAGTGCTGTTTACTCCTACAATGAGCAGTTCTTC,CSAVYSYNEQFF
-,TRBV3-1,-,TRBJ2-1,TGTGCCAGCAGCCAAGGAGTAGGGAATGAGCAGTTCTTC,CASSQGVGNEQFF
-,TRBV4-2,-,TRBJ1-1,TGTGCCAGCAGTCAAGGGCCTGGGATTGAAGCTTTCTTT,CASSQGPGIEAFF
-,TRBV20-1,few,TRBJ1-5,TGCAGTGCTAGAGGGCTTTTGGGGGGAGGCAATCAGCCCCAGCATTTT,CSARGLLGGGNQPQHF
TRBD1,TRBV4-1,few,TRBJ2-1,TGCGCCAGCAGCCAAGCAGGGGACAGGATCTACAACGAGCAGTTCTTC,CASSQAGDRIYNEQFF
-,TRBV4-1,-,TRBJ1-6,TGCGCCAGCAGCCAAACTAAGTCAGGGTCTTTGGGCCCGCATAATTCACCCCTCCACTTT,CASSQTKSGSLGPHNSPLHF
-,TRBV12-3/TRBV12-4,-,TRBJ1-2,TGTGCCAGCAAAAAAGGGGTTCCTCAATATGGCTACACCTTC,CASKKGVPQYGYTF
TRBD2,TRBV28,-,TRBJ2-1,TGTGCCAGCAGCCGCGGGGGGTCTAGCTCCTACAATGAGCAGTTCTTC,CASSRGGSSSYNEQFF
-,TRBV29-1,-,TRBJ1-2,TGCAGCGGGGGGGGCGCGGGCTATGGCTACACCTTC,CSGGGAGYGYTF
-,TRBV9,-,TRBJ1-2,TGTGCCAGCAGCCTCAATCGGGGGACTCACGGCTACACCTTC,CASSLNRGTHGYTF
-,TRBV7-3,-,TRBJ2-1,TGTGCCAGCAGCTTAAATAGGGACACAGCCTACAATGAGCAGTTCTTC,CASSLNRDTAYNEQFF
-,TRBV12-3/TRBV12-4,few,TRBJ2-7,TGTGCCAGCAGCCACGGGGATTCCTACGAGCAGTACTTC,CASSHGDSYEQYF
TRBD2,TRBV3-1,-,TRBJ2-7,TGTGCCAGCAGCCAAAGTAGCGGGGCCTACGAGCAGTACTTC,CASSQSSGAYEQYF
TRBD2,TRBV12-3/TRBV12-4,-,TRBJ2-3,TGTGCCAGCAGTCGGACTAGCGGGAATACCACAGATACGCAGTATTTT,CASSRTSGNTTDTQYF
-,TRBV29-1,many,TRBJ2-7,TGCAGCGTTAGGGGCCCGCGATCCTACGAGCAGTACTTC,CSVRGPRSYEQYF
-,TRBV3-1,few,TRBJ2-7,TGTGCCAGCAGCCAAGTGGTGGGAGGGGGCCTCTACGAGCAGTACTTC,CASSQVVGGGLYEQYF
TRBD1,TRBV15,few,TRBJ1-5,TGTGCCACCAGCGGAATAGGGACAGGGAATCAGCCCCAGCATTTT,CATSGIGTGNQPQHF
-,TRBV20-1,-,TRBJ2-1,TGCAGTGCTAGAGCCCTTTTCTGGGACCCACAGGAGGATACCTACAATGAGCAGTTCTTC,CSARALFWDPQEDTYNEQFF
-,TRBV30,-,TRBJ1-2,TGTGCCTGGAGTCAGGTCTCCTATGGCTACACCTTC,CAWSQVSYGYTF
-,TRBV5-1,-,TRBJ2-7,TGCGCCAGCAGCTGGAGAGGACAAAACTACGAGCAGTACTTC,CASSWRGQNYEQYF
-,TRBV4-1,-,TRBJ2-5,TGCGCCAGCAGCCAAGACAAAGCACGGGGGGAGACCCAGTACTTC,CASSQDKARGETQYF
-,TRBV5-1,-,TRBJ2-3,TGCGCCAGCAGCCAGGCCCAGGGCACAGATACGCAGTATTTT,CASSQAQGTDTQYF
-,TRBV27,few,TRBJ2-1,TGTGCCAGCAGTTTTAGTCGCAATGAGCAGTTCTTC,CASSFSRNEQFF
-,TRBV29-1,-,TRBJ1-1,TGCAGCGTTGAAGCCCAGATGAACACTGAAGCTTTCTTT,CSVEAQMNTEAFF
-,TRBV4-2,-,TRBJ1-6,TGTGCCAGCAGCCTGCCGAAGCAGGGTGGTTCACCCCTCCACTTT,CASSLPKQGGSPLHF
-,TRBV6-1,-,TRBJ1-2,TGTGCCAGCAGGCGGGGACCTAACTATGGCTACACCTTC,CASRRGPNYGYTF
-,TRBV5-1,-,TRBJ2-7,TGCGCCAGTTCTACCGGGACTTTCTACGAGCAGTACTTC,CASSTGTFYEQYF
-,TRBV5-1,-,TRBJ2-5,TGCGCCAGCAGCCAAGGGACGAAATCGGAGCAGTACTTC,CASSQGTKSEQYF
-,TRBV20-1,-,TRBJ2-1,TGCAGTGCTAGAGATACCCAGGGCAATGAGCAGTTCTTC,CSARDTQGNEQFF
TRBD2,TRBV20-1,-,TRBJ2-7,TGCAGTGCTTTACCCGGGACTAGTTACGAGCAGTACTTC,CSALPGTSYEQYF
-,TRBV9,few,TRBJ1-1,TGTGCCAGCAGCGTAGACCAGGGTGACACTGAAGCTTTCTTT,CASSVDQGDTEAFF
-,TRBV28,-,TRBJ2-5,TGTGCCAGCAGTTTATACCAGGGAGGAGAGACCCAGTACTTC,CASSLYQGGETQYF
-,TRBV7-9,-,TRBJ2-1,TGTGCCAGCAGCGAGGAGGGCCGGGATGAGCAGTTCTTC,CASSEEGRDEQFF
-,TRBV10-3,many,TRBJ1-1,TGTGCCATCAGTGAAGGGGGTAACACTGAAGCTTTCTTT,CAISEGGNTEAFF
-,TRBV12-3/TRBV12-4,once,TRBJ1-1,TGTGCCAGCACCCCGGGACGAGCTGAAGCTTTCTTT,CASTPGRAEAFF
-,TRBV10-3,-,TRBJ2-7,TGTGCCATCAGTGGACCCAAGAAGCGCGTCTCCTACGAGCAGTACTTC,CAISGPKKRVSYEQYF
-,TRBV5-1,-,TRBJ1-2,TGCGCCAGCAGCTCGGGACCCCAATATGGCTACACCTTC,CASSSGPQYGYTF
TRBD2,TRBV5-1,-,TRBJ2-7,TGCGCCAGCAGCTTGCAAGTGACTAGCGAGGAGCAGTACTTC,CASSLQVTSEEQYF
TRBD1,TRBV5-1,-,TRBJ2-1,TGCGCCAGCAGCTTTCGTCAGGGGGATATCGATGAGCAGTTCTTC,CASSFRQGDIDEQFF
-,TRBV12-3/TRBV12-4,few,TRBJ1-1,TGTGCCAGCAGTTTAGGTGGTATGGAAGCTTTCTTT,CASSLGGMEAFF
TRBD2,TRBV30,-,TRBJ2-5,TGTGCCTGGGGGGGACTAGCGGACCTATGGGAGACCCAGTACTTC,CAWGGLADLWETQYF
-,TRBV7-8,few,TRBJ2-7,TGTGCCAGCAGCTTAGCGAGTCGGGCGCTCGAGCAGTACTTC,CASSLASRALEQYF
TRBD1,TRBV20-1,-,TRBJ1-1,TGCAGTGCTAGCTCGGCCAGGGGGCGAACTGAAGCTTTCTTT,CSASSARGRTEAFF
-,TRBV5-1,-,TRBJ1-2,TGCGCCAGCAGCTTAATCACTGAGGGGTACTATGGCTACACCTTC,CASSLITEGYYGYTF